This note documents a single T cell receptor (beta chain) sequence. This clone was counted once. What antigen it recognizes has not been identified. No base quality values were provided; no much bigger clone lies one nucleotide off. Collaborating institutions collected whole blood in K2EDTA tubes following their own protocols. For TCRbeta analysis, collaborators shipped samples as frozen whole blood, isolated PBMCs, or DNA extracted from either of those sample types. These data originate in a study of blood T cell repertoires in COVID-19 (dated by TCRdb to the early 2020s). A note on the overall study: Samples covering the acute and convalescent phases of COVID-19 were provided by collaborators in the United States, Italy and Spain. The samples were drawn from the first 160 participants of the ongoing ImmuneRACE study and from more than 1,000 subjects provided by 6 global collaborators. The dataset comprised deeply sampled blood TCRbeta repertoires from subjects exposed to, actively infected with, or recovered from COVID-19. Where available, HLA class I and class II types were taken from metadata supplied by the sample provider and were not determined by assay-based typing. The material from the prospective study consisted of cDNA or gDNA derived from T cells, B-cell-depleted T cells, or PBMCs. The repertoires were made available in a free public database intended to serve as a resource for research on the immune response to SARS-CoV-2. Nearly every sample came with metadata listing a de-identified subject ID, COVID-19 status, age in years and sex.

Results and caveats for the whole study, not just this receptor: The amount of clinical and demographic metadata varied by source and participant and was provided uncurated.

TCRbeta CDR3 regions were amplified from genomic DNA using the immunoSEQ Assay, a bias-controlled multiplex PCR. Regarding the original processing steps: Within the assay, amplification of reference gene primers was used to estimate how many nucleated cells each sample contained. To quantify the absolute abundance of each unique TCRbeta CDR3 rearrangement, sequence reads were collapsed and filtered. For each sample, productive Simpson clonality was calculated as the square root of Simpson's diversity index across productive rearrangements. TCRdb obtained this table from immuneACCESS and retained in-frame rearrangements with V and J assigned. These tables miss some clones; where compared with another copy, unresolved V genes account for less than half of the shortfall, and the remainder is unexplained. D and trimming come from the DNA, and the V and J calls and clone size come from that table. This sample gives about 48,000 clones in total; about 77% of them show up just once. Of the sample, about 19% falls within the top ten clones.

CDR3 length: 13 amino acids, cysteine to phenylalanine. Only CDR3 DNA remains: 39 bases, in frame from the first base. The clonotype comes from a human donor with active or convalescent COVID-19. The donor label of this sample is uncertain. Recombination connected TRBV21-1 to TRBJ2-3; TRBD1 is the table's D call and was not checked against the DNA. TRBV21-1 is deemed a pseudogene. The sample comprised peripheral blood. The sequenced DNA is TGTGCCAGCAGCAAGGACACCACAGATACGCAGTATTTT. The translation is CASSKDTTDTQYF.